Listed here is a single T cell receptor (beta chain). Its target is unknown. The record originates from a study of T cell clonotyping in hematopoietic cell transplantation. Time point given: recipient sample about 28 days before transplant, after cytoreduction. Germline-derived CDR1 and CDR2 are SGHRS and YFSETQ. This CDR3 spans 12 amino acids. With 1 base removed from V and 4 bases from J, the gap between germline ends came to 5 bases. Points from the study as a whole: Cells were unsorted, so CD4 and CD8 contributions were not separated.

TCRdb's copy holds only in-frame clones and misses some; the assay was immunoSEQ multiplex PCR. The sample lists about 13,000 clones, roughly 83% seen once, with more than 15% in the top ten. This sequence joins TRBV5-1 and TRBJ1-2; no definite D call. This specimen was peripheral blood mononuclear cells, taken before stem cell transplant. The clonotype comes from a man in his sixties with acute myeloid leukemia. Some clones in this sample may be carry-over from other donors' samples. In nucleotides, the CDR3 is TGCGCCAGCAGCTTGTCAAGCTATGGCTACACCTTC. Encoded protein: CASSLSSYGYTF.